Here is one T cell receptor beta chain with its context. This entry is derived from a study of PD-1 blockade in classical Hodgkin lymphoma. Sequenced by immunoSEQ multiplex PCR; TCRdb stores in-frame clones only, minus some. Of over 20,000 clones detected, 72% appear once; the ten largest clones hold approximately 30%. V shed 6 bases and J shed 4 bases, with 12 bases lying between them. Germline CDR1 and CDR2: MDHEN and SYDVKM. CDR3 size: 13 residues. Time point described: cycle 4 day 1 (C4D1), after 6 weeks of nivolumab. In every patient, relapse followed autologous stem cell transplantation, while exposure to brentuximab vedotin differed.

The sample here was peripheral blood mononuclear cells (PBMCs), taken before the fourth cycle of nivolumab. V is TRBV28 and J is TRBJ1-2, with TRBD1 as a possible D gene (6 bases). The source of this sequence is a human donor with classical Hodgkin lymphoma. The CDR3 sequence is CASRPGGPYGYTF. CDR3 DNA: TGTGCCAGCAGGCCTGGGGGGCCCTATGGCTACACCTTC.